This TCR beta chain originates from a study of blood T cell repertoires in COVID-19. About the study: Sites in the United States, Italy and Spain provided acute and convalescent COVID-19 samples. In each case, the material was cDNA or gDNA derived from T cells, B-cell-depleted T cells, or PBMCs.

Original handling: Nucleated cell number was recorded as an estimate derived from reference gene primer amplification. Here immunoSEQ multiplex PCR was the method, and the copy in TCRdb shows in-frame clones only, minus some. V and J calls and clone size are copied from that table; D and trimming were computed from the DNA. The table records 200,000 to 250,000 clones, about 82% of them present only once. The CDR3 extends over 16 amino acids. V dropped 5 bases and J dropped 4; count of bases not matched to a gene: 8. In germline, CDR1 is MDHEN, CDR2 SYDVKM. The TCR was taken from a woman aged 55-70 years with active or convalescent COVID-19. Source material: peripheral blood. The chain couples TRBV28 to TRBJ2-3, with 11 bases lining up with TRBD2. This CDR3 reads CASSSYSGRESDTQYF. Written as DNA, the CDR3 is TGTGCCAGCAGTAGCTATAGCGGGAGGGAATCAGATACGCAGTATTTT.